Below, one TCR beta chain is given with its context. Enrollees, about 18 to 95 years old, lived in about two dozen US areas. Categorization into cohorts depended on clinical history that participants reported. Trimming removed 0 bases at V and 5 bases at J, with 10 bases between. The CDR3 sequence is 14 residues long. The germline gives CDR1 MNHEY, CDR2 SVGAGI. TCRdb keeps only in-frame clones here, not all; method: immunoSEQ multiplex PCR. The profile covers a few hundred thousand clones, with 80% to 90% appearing a single time and around 2.2% taken by the ten largest. This specimen belongs to a study of blood T cell repertoires in COVID-19. Study context: Acute-phase and convalescent COVID-19 samples originated in the United States, Italy and Spain.

This sequence was found in a man younger than 45 who had recovered from COVID-19. Source material: PBMCs or T cells enriched from blood (not recorded which). This chain joins TRBV6-5 and TRBJ1-1, with unresolved D. This CDR3 reads CASSYSSERTEAFF. In nucleotides, the CDR3 is TGTGCCAGCAGTTACTCTTCTGAGAGGACTGAAGCTTTCTTT.